This entry lists 23 T cell receptor beta chains sequenced from one sample in a study of cytomegalovirus exposure and HLA in healthy donors (dated by TCRdb to 2016 to 2017). Libraries were constructed by the immunoSEQ multiplex PCR assay. For the multiplex PCR, a mixture combining 60 forward primers for TCR Vbeta segments and 13 reverse primers for TCR Jbeta segments was used. TCRdb took over this immuneACCESS table, retaining in-frame rearrangements with V and J assigned. Such tables are incomplete; in checked studies, under half of the missing clones stem from an unresolved V gene, and the remainder is unexplained. Here the sample has roughly 130,000 clones; roughly 80% occur a single time. Roughly 1.2% of the sample is in the top ten clones. The sample was PBMCs. These receptors were collected from a boy aged 5 to 17 in good health and CMV-seronegative.

The J gene is TRBJ1-1, the V gene TRBV6-6; tentative D call: TRBD1 (6 bases). Germline CDR1 is MNHNY and CDR2 is SVGAGI (reference sequence). The CDR3 consists of 14 residues. Trimming removed 5 bases at V and 3 bases at J, with 13 bases between. The CDR3: CASSRTDRYTEAFF. CDR3 sequence (DNA): TGTGCCAGCAGTCGGACGGACAGATACACTGAAGCTTTCTTT.

The V and J genes are TRBV9 and TRBJ2-5; 8 nucleotides agree with TRBD1. Germline V gives CDR1 SGDLS, CDR2 YYNGEE. The length of the CDR3 is 17 residues. The V gene end was trimmed by 4 bases and the J gene end by 5 bases; junction bases not matched to a gene: 16. Written as DNA, the CDR3 is TGTGCCAGCAGCCCCCGACAGGGGAAGGGGCTGGTCGAGACCCAGTACTTC. The encoded protein is CASSPRQGKGLVETQYF.

This chain uses TRBV29-1 with TRBJ2-7; D is perhaps TRBD2 (6 bases). The CDR3 runs to 13 residues. Trimming removed 4 bases at V and 0 bases at J, with 10 bases between. CDR1 SQVTM and CDR2 ANQGSEA come from the germline V gene. CDR3 loop: CSVAGGSSYEQYF. DNA for the CDR3: TGCAGCGTTGCTGGAGGGTCCTCCTACGAGCAGTACTTC.

The J gene is TRBJ1-4, the V gene TRBV5-4; the match to TRBD1 covers 9 bases. There are 16 residues in the CDR3. Looked up from germline, CDR1 is SGHNT and CDR2 is YYREEE (reference sequence). Trimming removed 4 bases from V and 7 bases from J; junction bases left unmatched: 11. The CDR3 DNA reads TGTGCCAGCAGCCAAATTGGACAGGGGAGGTCTGAAAAACTGTTTTTT. It codes for CASSQIGQGRSEKLFF.

This clone was observed a few times. The CDR3 here is CASSLVSNQPQHF. For the CDR3, the DNA is TGTGCCAGCAGCTTAGTCTCCAATCAGCCCCAGCATTTT. The chain links TRBV7-9 to TRBJ1-5; D is ambiguous. Germline V gene data show CDR1 as SEHNR and CDR2 as FQNEAQ (reference sequence). This CDR3 region has 13 residues. The ends were cut back, 1 base at V and 3 bases at J, with 4 bases in the middle.

The rearrangement uses TRBV5-4 and TRBJ2-7, with D maybe TRBD2 (6 bases). V gave up 3 bases and J gave up 0 bases, with 10 bases separating them. This CDR3 has 14 residues. Germline V lookup: CDR1 SGHNT, CDR2 YYREEE (reference sequence). The CDR3 DNA sequence: TGTGCCAGCAGCTACCCTAGCGACTCCTACGAGCAGTACTTC. Its protein product is CASSYPSDSYEQYF.

CDR3 sequence: CASKVQEQGDQPQHF. The CDR3 DNA is TGCGCCAGCAAAGTACAGGAACAGGGGGATCAGCCCCAGCATTTT. This chain uses TRBV4-1 with TRBJ1-5, with 8 nucleotides matching TRBD1. CDR1 and CDR2 from the germline V gene are MGHRA and YSYEKL. CDR3 length equals 15 residues. The J segment lost 5 bases and the V segment lost 7 bases, leaving 10 bases of the junction unmatched.

The chain carries TRBV9 and TRBJ2-3; 7 nucleotides line up with TRBD2. CDR3 length: 16 amino acids. J gave up 1 base and V 0 bases, and 5 bases lay outside the gene matches. The germline V gene has CDR1 SGDLS and CDR2 YYNGEE. CDR3 loop: CASSVGAGVRTDTQYF. Here the CDR3 DNA reads TGTGCCAGCAGCGTAGGGGCGGGAGTGCGCACAGATACGCAGTATTTT. The full variable domain, with the rest looked up from reference TRBV9 and TRBJ2-3, is DSGVTQTPKHLITATGQRVTLRCSPRSGDLSVYWYQQSLDQGLQFLIQYYNGEERAKGNILERFSAQQFPDLHSELNLSSLELGDSALYFCASSVGAGVRTDTQYFGPGTRLTVL.

V usage is TRBV4-3 and J usage is TRBJ1-1; possible D gene TRBD1, 6 bases. The germline gives CDR1 LGHNA, CDR2 YSLEER. The CDR3 spans 16 residues. V shed 0 bases and J shed 9 bases, with 20 bases lying between them. The CDR3 sequence is CASSQDLGQGGGQAFF. The CDR3 DNA sequence: TGCGCCAGCAGCCAAGATCTGGGTCAGGGAGGGGGTCAAGCTTTCTTT.

This sequence joins TRBV4-1 and TRBJ2-5; 9 bases fit TRBD2. The CDR3 extends over 15 amino acids. V trimming: 6 bases; J trimming: 4 bases; junction bases outside the gene matches: 9. CDR1 is MGHRA and CDR2 is YSYEKL in the germline V gene. DNA of the CDR3: TGCGCCAGCAGTCTTAGCGGGAGTGGAGGAGAGACCCAGTACTTC. This gives the protein CASSLSGSGGETQYF.

The J gene is TRBJ1-5, the V gene TRBV19; perhaps TRBD1 as D (6 bases). With 7 bases removed from V and 6 bases from J, the gap between germline ends came to 16 bases. CDR1 LNHDA and CDR2 SQIVND come from the germline V gene (reference sequence). The CDR3 extends over 14 amino acids. CDR3: CASTQGWGLQPQHF. CDR3 DNA sequence: TGTGCCAGTACCCAAGGGTGGGGGCTTCAGCCCCAGCATTTT.

Here the CDR3 DNA reads TGTGCCAGCAGCTTGGGAGGCACAGATACGCAGTATTTT. It codes for CASSLGGTDTQYF. The genes are TRBV2 and TRBJ2-3; weak D call: TRBD2 (5 bases). CDR3 size: 13 residues. V lost 6 bases to trimming and J lost 1 base, with 8 bases between them. CDR1 is SNHLY and CDR2 is FYNNEI in the germline V gene.

The J gene is TRBJ1-1, the V gene TRBV4-1; 11 bases are a match to TRBD1. J lost 4 bases, V lost 1 base, and 8 bases had no gene match. Germline CDR1 is MGHRA and CDR2 is YSYEKL. The CDR3 has 17 residues. In nucleotides, the CDR3 is TGCGCCAGCAGCCAAGGTGGACAGGGGGCCTGGGGCACTGAAGCTTTCTTT. Protein product: CASSQGGQGAWGTEAFF.

The genes are TRBV7-2 and TRBJ2-5, with unresolved D. CDR3 length: 13 residues. Germline V gives CDR1 SGHTA, CDR2 FQGNSA. Trimming removed 5 bases at V and 2 bases at J, with 9 bases between. The CDR3 nucleotides are TGTGCCAGCAGCCTGTACTCACAAGAGACCCAGTACTTC. Translated: CASSLYSQETQYF.

The chain couples TRBV28 to TRBJ2-5; TRBD1 might be the D (6 bases). The ends were cut back, 5 bases at V and 0 bases at J, with 19 bases in the middle. Per the germline V gene, CDR1 is MDHEN and CDR2 is SYDVKM. The CDR3 has 17 residues. As DNA, the CDR3 is TGTGCCAGCAGTGCTGCCCTCCGGGACACTTACCAAGAGACCCAGTACTTC. Protein sequence: CASSAALRDTYQETQYF.

This sequence joins TRBV19 and TRBJ2-3; 11 bases match TRBD2. The V gene end was trimmed by 6 bases and the J gene end by 3 bases; junction bases not matched to a gene: 5. The CDR3 contains 15 residues. Germline values: CDR1 LNHDA, CDR2 SQIVND (reference sequence). CDR3 protein: CASRDTSGRTDTQYF. The CDR3 DNA reads TGTGCCAGTAGGGATACTAGCGGGAGAACAGATACGCAGTATTTT.

The rearrangement links TRBV7-2 to TRBJ2-7, with 8 bases aligning to TRBD1. The CDR3 spans 17 residues. With V trimmed by 5 bases and J by 3 bases, 15 bases remained unmatched. Germline-derived CDR1 and CDR2 are SGHTA and FQGNSA. In DNA form, the CDR3 reads TGTGCCAGCAGCCCAGAGGGCCCGGACAGGGAACTCTACGAGCAGTACTTC. Its protein product is CASSPEGPDRELYEQYF.

This chain joins TRBV6-5 and TRBJ1-5; D gene unclear. There are 11 residues in the CDR3. With 8 bases removed from V and 11 bases from J, the gap between germline ends came to 13 bases. Germline V gives CDR1 MNHEY, CDR2 SVGAGI. The CDR3 DNA sequence: TGTGCCAGCCTTTCAGGAAGAGCCCAGCATTTT. Protein: CASLSGRAQHF.

The chain employs TRBV2 and TRBJ2-1, with D uncertain. The V gene lost 4 bases and the J gene lost 4 bases, with 8 bases spanning the gap. Germline values: CDR1 SNHLY, CDR2 FYNNEI. The CDR3 runs to 13 residues. CDR3 sequence (DNA): TGTGCCAGCAGTGGAGGCCAGTACAATGAGCAGTTCTTC. It encodes CASSGGQYNEQFF.

The CDR3 spells CASSGLPRAGQPQHF. As DNA, the CDR3 is TGTGCCAGCAGTGGGCTCCCGAGGGCAGGTCAGCCCCAGCATTTT. The chain uses TRBV2 and TRBJ1-5; no clear D. Trimming cost V 4 bases and J 6 bases, with 16 bases left between them. Germline-derived CDR1 and CDR2 are SNHLY and FYNNEI. The CDR3 extends over 15 amino acids.

The chain joins TRBV5-1 to TRBJ2-7; D not certain. The CDR3 covers 15 residues. The germline V gene encodes CDR1 SGHRS and CDR2 YFSETQ. Trimming removed 0 bases at V and 4 bases at J, with 14 bases between. CDR3 in DNA: TGCGCCAGCAGCTTGGCGGTGGGTAGCAGTTACGAGCAGTACTTC. It encodes CASSLAVGSSYEQYF.

The rearrangement uses TRBV10-3 and TRBJ1-1, with a weak D call TRBD1 (6 bases). V was cut by 5 bases and J by 0 bases, with 13 bases left in between. CDR1 ENHRY and CDR2 SYGVKD come from the germline V gene. This CDR3 is 15 amino acids long. CDR3 in DNA: TGTGCCATCAGTTTCACAGGGACCGTGAACACTGAAGCTTTCTTT. Residues: CAISFTGTVNTEAFF.

This sequence joins TRBV15 and TRBJ2-1, with unresolved D. This CDR3 has 14 residues. CDR1 is LNHNV and CDR2 is YYDKDF in the germline V gene (reference sequence). V was pared by 2 bases and J by 0 bases, with 5 bases between. CDR3 residues: CATSRSSSYNEQFF. The CDR3 bases are TGTGCCACCAGCAGATCGAGCTCCTACAATGAGCAGTTCTTC.